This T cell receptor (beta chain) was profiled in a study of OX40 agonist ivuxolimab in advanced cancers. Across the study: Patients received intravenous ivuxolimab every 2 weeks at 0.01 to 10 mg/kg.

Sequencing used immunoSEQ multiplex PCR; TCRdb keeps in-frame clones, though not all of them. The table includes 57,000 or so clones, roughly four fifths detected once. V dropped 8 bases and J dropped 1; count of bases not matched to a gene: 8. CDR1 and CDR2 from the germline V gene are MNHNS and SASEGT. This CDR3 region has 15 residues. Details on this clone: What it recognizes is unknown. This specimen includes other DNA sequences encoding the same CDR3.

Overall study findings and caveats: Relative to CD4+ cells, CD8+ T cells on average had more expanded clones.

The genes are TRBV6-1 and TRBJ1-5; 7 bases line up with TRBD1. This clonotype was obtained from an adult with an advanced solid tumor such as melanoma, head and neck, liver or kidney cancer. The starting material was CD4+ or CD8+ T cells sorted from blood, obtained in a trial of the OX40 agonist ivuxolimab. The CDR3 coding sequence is TGTGCCAGCCGTCAGGGGGGGTTGAGCAATCAGCCCCAGCATTTT. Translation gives CASRQGGLSNQPQHF.